Listed here are 14 T cell receptor beta chains from one sample, sequenced in a study of blood T cell dynamics during melanoma immunotherapy. Time point given: week 3, after first cycle of checkpoint inhibitor. Data came from immunoSEQ multiplex PCR; TCRdb stores just in-frame clones and leaves some out. Of thousands of clones in the sample, 85% were seen once. The sequencing here drew on blood, taken from a patient treated with checkpoint blockade. The receptors come from a human donor with melanoma.

This rearrangement joins TRBV4-3 to TRBJ2-1; D unclear. The V end was cut by 1 base, the J end by 0 bases, with 13 bases between. The CDR3 covers 17 residues. Germline CDR1 LGHNA, CDR2 YSLEER. The CDR3, as DNA: TGCGCCAGCAGCCAAGCTCACCAGGTCTACTCCTACAATGAGCAGTTCTTC. The encoded protein is CASSQAHQVYSYNEQFF.

The chain is built from TRBV30 and TRBJ1-6, with D maybe TRBD1 (6 bases). V lost 5 bases to trimming and J lost 8 bases, with 16 bases between them. The CDR3 length is 14 residues. Germline loops: CDR1 GTSNPN, CDR2 SVGIG (reference sequence). CDR3 region: CAWSARGSDSPLHF. The CDR3 region has the DNA TGTGCCTGGTCGGCCAGGGGTTCGGATTCACCCCTCCACTTT. The complete variable domain, with remaining parts taken from reference TRBV30 and TRBJ1-6, reads SQTIHQWPATLVQPVGSPLSLECTVEGTSNPNLYWYRQAAGRGLQLLFYSVGIGQISSEVPQNLSASRPQDRQFILSSKKLLLSDSGFYLCAWSARGSDSPLHFGNGTRLTVT.

The gene calls are TRBV5-1 and TRBJ2-5, with D uncertain. The CDR3 contains 14 residues. Germline values: CDR1 SGHRS, CDR2 YFSETQ. Trimming left V 2 bases short and J 5 bases short, with 13 bases between. CDR3: CASSFGPRVETQYF. The CDR3 DNA reads as TGCGCCAGCAGCTTCGGCCCTAGGGTTGAGACCCAGTACTTC.

V gene TRBV5-5 combines with J gene TRBJ1-2; D ambiguous. The CDR3 has 15 residues. Per germline, CDR1 SGHKS and CDR2 YYEKEE (reference sequence). Deletions cut 4 bases from V and 5 bases from J, with 18 bases between. The CDR3 spells CASSPRGSAGYGYTF. The CDR3, as DNA: TGTGCCAGCAGCCCTCGAGGCTCGGCGGGATATGGCTACACCTTC.

This rearrangement joins TRBV25-1 to TRBJ2-1; no clear D. CDR1 and CDR2 from the germline V gene are MGHDK and SYGVNS. V lost 2 bases and J 6 bases, leaving 14 bases between the germline ends. This CDR3 has 15 amino acids. Here the CDR3 DNA reads TGTGCCAGCAGTGAAATCCCCCGCCGGTCCAATGAGCAGTTCTTC. Protein: CASSEIPRRSNEQFF.

The gene calls are TRBV19 and TRBJ1-1, with D unclear. The germline V and J ends were trimmed by 2 bases and 8 bases, with 6 bases remaining between them. The CDR3 consists of 11 residues. Germline values: CDR1 LNHDA, CDR2 SQIVND (reference sequence). CDR3 coding DNA: TGTGCCAGTAGTATACCGGAGGAAGCTTTCTTT. The encoded protein is CASSIPEEAFF.

The chain joins TRBV5-1 to TRBJ1-1; D unresolved. Trimming pared 1 base from V and 2 bases from J, leaving 9 bases between. CDR1 is SGHRS, CDR2 YFSETQ, per germline. This CDR3 region has 14 residues. The CDR3 DNA reads as TGCGCCAGCAGCTTGATTGGGATCAACACTGAAGCTTTCTTT. Translation gives CASSLIGINTEAFF. Looking up the rest from reference TRBV5-1 and TRBJ1-1 gives the full variable domain: KAGVTQTPRYLIKTRGQQVTLSCSPISGHRSVSWYQQTPGQGLQFLFEYFSETQRNKGNFPGRFSGRQFSNSRSEMNVSTLELGDSALYLCASSLIGINTEAFFGQGTRLTVV.

The chain links TRBV2 to TRBJ2-7, with 7 nucleotides matching TRBD1. CDR1 SNHLY and CDR2 FYNNEI come from the germline V gene. The V gene end was trimmed by 6 bases and the J gene end by 2 bases; junction bases not matched to a gene: 4. The CDR3 is made up of 13 amino acids. CDR3 loop: CASRAGTAYEQYF. As DNA, the CDR3 is TGTGCCAGCAGGGCCGGGACAGCCTACGAGCAGTACTTC.

This chain uses TRBV6-5 with TRBJ2-6; D is uncertain. There are 16 residues in the CDR3. CDR1 MNHEY and CDR2 SVGAGI come from the germline V gene. V lost 2 bases to trimming and J lost 0 bases, with 8 bases between them. The CDR3 spells CASSYGPGSGANVLTF. CDR3 nucleotide sequence: TGTGCCAGCAGTTACGGACCCGGCTCTGGGGCCAACGTCCTGACTTTC.

V and J are TRBV6-5 and TRBJ1-1; D is perhaps TRBD1 (5 bases). This CDR3 region has 14 residues. The germline V gene encodes CDR1 MNHEY and CDR2 SVGAGI. The V end lost 5 bases, the J end lost 4 bases, and 14 bases lay between the germline ends. CDR3 residues: CASSAQGRGTEAFF. The CDR3 nucleotides read TGTGCCAGCAGTGCGCAGGGTAGAGGCACTGAAGCTTTCTTT.

The chain has TRBV19 and TRBJ2-5; 7 positions match TRBD2. Germline CDR1 is LNHDA and CDR2 is SQIVND (reference sequence). V dropped 3 bases and J dropped 2; count of bases not matched to a gene: 6. The CDR3 has 15 residues. The chain's CDR3 is CASSITASGQETQYF. CDR3 nucleotides: TGTGCCAGTAGTATCACCGCTAGCGGACAAGAGACCCAGTACTTC.

This clone was recorded only once. The J gene is TRBJ1-5, the V gene TRBV19; D is uncertain. In germline, CDR1 is LNHDA, CDR2 SQIVND (reference sequence). The CDR3 consists of 15 residues. Trimming left V 6 bases short and J 2 bases short, with 14 bases between. DNA for the CDR3: TGTGCCAGTAGCTCAAGACGTACGGGCAATCAGCCCCAGCATTTT. Its protein is CASSSRRTGNQPQHF.

The rearrangement joins TRBV6-5 to TRBJ1-2, with 11 bases aligning to TRBD1. Looked up from germline, CDR1 is MNHEY and CDR2 is SVGAGI. V was pared by 0 bases and J by 6 bases, with 3 bases of the junction left unmatched. There are 15 residues in the CDR3. Here the CDR3 DNA reads TGTGCCAGCAGTTACTCGGGGACAGGGGGGGATGGCTACACCTTC. This sequence encodes CASSYSGTGGDGYTF.

This chain joins TRBV18 and TRBJ1-6; no firm D call. In germline, CDR1 is KGHSH, CDR2 LQKENI. The ends were cut back, 6 bases at V and 5 bases at J, with 14 bases in the middle. The CDR3 length is 15 residues. The chain's CDR3 is CASSPSSRDNSPLHF. The CDR3 nucleotides read TGTGCCAGCTCGCCTAGCTCAAGGGATAATTCACCCCTCCACTTT. Using reference TRBV18 and TRBJ1-6 for the parts outside the CDR3, the full variable domain is NAGVMQNPRHLVRRRGQEARLRCSPMKGHSHVYWYRQLPEEGLKFMVYLQKENIIDESGMPKERFSAEFPKEGPSILRIQQVVRGDSAAYFCASSPSSRDNSPLHFGNGTRLTVT.